These T cell receptor beta chains were read from a single sample in a study of regulatory T cells in long-lasting Graves disease. TCRdb re-called the multiplex PCR reads through MiXCR, storing one row per CDR3 protein. The sample records 600,000 to 800,000 distinct CDR3 sequences, about 30% being singletons. Sequenced here: peripheral blood mononuclear cells (PBMCs), sampled when the disease was refractory, from a patient treated with antithyroid drugs. The receptors were sampled from a female donor with Graves disease. Both conserved end residues are part of each CDR3. The order of the fields is J gene, V gene, clone size, D gene, CDR3 protein, CDR3 DNA. A D gene is named only where the DNA matches it firmly. Clone size, where shown, is once, few, many, or a class for clones that have expanded.

>TRBJ2-7|TRBV11-1|few|-
CASSLAIALGYEQYF
TGTGCCAGCAGCTTAGCAATAGCACTCGGATACGAGCAGTACTTC
>TRBJ1-5|TRBV2|many|-
CASLPGSNQPQHF
TGTGCCAGCCTCCCGGGGAGCAATCAGCCCCAGCATTTT
>TRBJ2-3|TRBV9|few|-
CASSVASAGGDTQYF
TGTGCCAGCAGCGTAGCTAGCGCTGGGGGCGATACGCAGTATTTT
>TRBJ1-2|TRBV3-1|-|-
CASSQRVFDGYTF
TGTGCCAGCAGCCAACGGGTGTTCGATGGCTACACCTTC
>TRBJ2-5|TRBV2|-|-
CASSEYGARNF
TGTGCCAGCAGTGAATACGGGGCCCGCAACTTC
>TRBJ1-1|TRBV29-1|few|-
CSVTPGVVDTEAFF
TGCAGCGTCACCCCCGGGGTGGTAGACACTGAAGCTTTCTTT
>TRBJ1-3|TRBV5-5|-|-
CASKSVAGAYSGNTIYF
TGTGCCAGCAAGTCCGTCGCAGGTGCTTACTCTGGAAACACCATATATTTT
>TRBJ1-1|TRBV11-2|many|TRBD1
CASSPDRGRRTEAFF
TGTGCCAGCAGCCCGGACAGGGGAAGGAGGACTGAAGCTTTCTTT
>TRBJ1-1|TRBV29-1|-|-
CSVEDMNTEAFF
TGCAGCGTTGAAGACATGAACACTGAAGCTTTCTTT
>TRBJ1-5|TRBV10-2|few|-
CASSVFGAPGQPQHF
TGCGCCAGCAGTGTGTTTGGGGCCCCCGGGCAGCCCCAGCATTTT
>TRBJ2-2|TRBV12-3/TRBV12-4|few|TRBD1
CASKPGDSSTGELFF
TGTGCCAGCAAACCTGGGGACAGTTCGACCGGGGAGCTGTTTTTT
>TRBJ1-4|TRBV2|-|-
CASSWRSTNEKLFF
TGTGCCAGCAGTTGGCGGTCAACTAATGAAAAACTGTTTTTT
>TRBJ2-2|TRBV6-1|many|-
CASRYAHGFTGELFF
TGTGCCAGCAGATATGCACACGGTTTCACCGGGGAGCTGTTTTTT
>TRBJ2-1|TRBV12-3/TRBV12-4|-|TRBD2
CASSSSGSYNEQFF
TGTGCCAGCAGTTCTAGCGGGAGCTACAATGAGCAGTTCTTC
>TRBJ2-2|TRBV30|once|TRBD1
CACHRDRGLANTGELFF
TGTGCCTGCCATCGAGACAGGGGGCTCGCGAACACCGGGGAGCTGTTTTTT
>TRBJ2-7|TRBV13|few|-
CASSSLVGGSYEQYF
TGTGCCAGCAGCTCCCTCGTAGGGGGCTCCTACGAGCAGTACTTC
>TRBJ2-7|TRBV27|few|TRBD2
CASSSPAGGLYEQYF
TGTGCCAGCAGTTCCCCAGCGGGAGGCCTCTACGAGCAGTACTTC
>TRBJ1-1|TRBV20-1|-|-
CSATRFETEAFF
TGCAGTGCTACCCGGTTCGAGACTGAAGCTTTCTTT
>TRBJ1-4|TRBV11-2|few|TRBD1
CASSLFRQGNEKLFF
TGTGCCAGCAGCTTATTCCGACAGGGGAATGAAAAACTGTTTTTT
>TRBJ2-2|TRBV20-1|many|-
CSAIRQGGGTGELFF
TGCAGTGCCATCCGACAGGGAGGGGGCACCGGGGAGCTGTTTTTT
>TRBJ1-1|TRBV20-1|-|-
CSASRGYGTEAFF
TGCAGTGCTAGTAGGGGTTATGGCACTGAAGCTTTCTTT
>TRBJ2-5|TRBV9|-|TRBD1
CASSVEQGWETQYF
TGTGCCAGCAGCGTAGAACAGGGGTGGGAGACCCAGTACTTC
>TRBJ2-1|TRBV9|-|-
CASSVVGGTTYNEQFF
TGTGCCAGCAGCGTAGTCGGCGGGACAACATACAATGAGCAGTTCTTC
>TRBJ1-2|TRBV15|-|-
CATSTSRGEYGYTF
TGTGCCACCAGCACTAGTAGGGGCGAGTATGGCTACACCTTC
>TRBJ1-5|TRBV12-3/TRBV12-4|few|-
CASRPGQRGNQPQHF
TGTGCCAGCAGGCCTGGACAGCGGGGGAATCAGCCCCAGCATTTT
>TRBJ1-5|TRBV12-3/TRBV12-4|many|TRBD1
CASSLRQGDQPQHF
TGTGCCAGCAGCTTAAGGCAGGGGGATCAGCCCCAGCATTTT
>TRBJ1-2|TRBV20-1|-|-
CSGLEEGYTF
TGCAGTGGATTAGAAGAGGGCTACACCTTC
>TRBJ2-2|TRBV6-1|few|TRBD2
CASRGLAGVGNTGELFF
TGTGCCAGCAGAGGACTAGCGGGAGTAGGGAACACCGGGGAGCTGTTTTTT
>TRBJ2-4|TRBV28|few|-
CASSPDAAKNIQYF
TGTGCCAGCAGTCCCGACGCAGCCAAAAACATTCAGTACTTC
>TRBJ1-6|TRBV3-1|few|-
CASSQISRDTENSPLHF
TGTGCCAGCAGCCAAATTTCGAGGGACACAGAAAATTCACCCCTCCACTTT
>TRBJ2-7|TRBV6-1|-|-
CASLSTQGGRNEQYF
TGTGCCAGCCTCTCGACCCAGGGGGGGCGAAACGAGCAGTACTTC
>TRBJ2-5|TRBV13|-|TRBD2
CASSGRTSGISGTQYF
TGTGCCAGCAGCGGGCGGACTAGCGGGATCTCGGGGACCCAGTACTTC
>TRBJ1-2|TRBV2|few|-
CASKDRWGANYGYTF
TGTGCCAGCAAGGACAGATGGGGGGCTAACTATGGCTACACCTTC
>TRBJ1-1|TRBV7-9|-|-
CASSQEPGPPLF
TGTGCCAGCAGTCAAGAACCGGGACCCCCACTCTTT
>TRBJ2-1|TRBV11-2|few|TRBD2
CASSGTSGSADEQFF
TGTGCCAGCAGTGGGACTAGCGGGAGTGCTGATGAGCAGTTCTTC
>TRBJ2-7|TRBV10-3|few|-
CATGTSQDYEQYF
TGTGCCACCGGGACCAGCCAGGACTACGAGCAGTACTTC
>TRBJ1-5|TRBV6-2/TRBV6-3|-|-
CASSYEINQPQHF
TGTGCCAGCAGTTACGAGATAAATCAGCCCCAGCATTTT